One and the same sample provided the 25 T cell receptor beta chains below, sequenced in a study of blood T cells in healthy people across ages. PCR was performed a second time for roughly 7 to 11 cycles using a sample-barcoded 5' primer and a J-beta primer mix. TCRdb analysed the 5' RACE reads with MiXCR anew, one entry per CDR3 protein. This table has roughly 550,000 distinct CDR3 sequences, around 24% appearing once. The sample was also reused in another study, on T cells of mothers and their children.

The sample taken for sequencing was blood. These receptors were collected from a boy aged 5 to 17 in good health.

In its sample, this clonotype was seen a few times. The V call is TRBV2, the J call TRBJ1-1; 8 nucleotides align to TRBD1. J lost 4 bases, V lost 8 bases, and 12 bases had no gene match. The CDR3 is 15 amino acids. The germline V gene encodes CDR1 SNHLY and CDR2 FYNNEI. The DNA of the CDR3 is TGTGCCAGCTTCAAACAGGACAGGGACCTCACTGAAGCTTTCTTT. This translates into CASFKQDRDLTEAFF. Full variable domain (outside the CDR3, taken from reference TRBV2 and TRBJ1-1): EPEVTQTPSHQVTQMGQEVILRCVPISNHLYFYWYRQILGQKVEFLVSFYNNEISEKSEIFDDQFSVERPDGSNFTLKIRSTKLEDSAMYFCASFKQDRDLTEAFFGQGTRLTVV.

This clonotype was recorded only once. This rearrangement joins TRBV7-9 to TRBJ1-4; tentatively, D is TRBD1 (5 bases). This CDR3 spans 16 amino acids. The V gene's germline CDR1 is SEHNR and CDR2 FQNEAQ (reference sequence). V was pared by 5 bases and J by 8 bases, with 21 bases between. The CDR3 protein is CASSQVLGTRNEKLFF. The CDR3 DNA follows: TGTGCCAGCAGCCAAGTGCTGGGGACTAGGAACGAAAAACTGTTTTTT. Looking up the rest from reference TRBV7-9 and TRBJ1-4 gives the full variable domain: DTGVSQNPRHKITKRGQNVTFRCDPISEHNRLYWYRQTLGQGPEFLTYFQNEAQLEKSRLLSDRFSAERPKGSFSTLEIQRTEQGDSAMYLCASSQVLGTRNEKLFFGSGTQLSVL.

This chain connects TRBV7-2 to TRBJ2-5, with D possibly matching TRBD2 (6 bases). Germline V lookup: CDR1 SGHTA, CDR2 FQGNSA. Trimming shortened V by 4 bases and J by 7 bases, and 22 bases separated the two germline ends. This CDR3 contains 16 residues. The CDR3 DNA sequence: TGTGCCAGCAGCTCTTATCCTGCGGGGCCCGAGGGGACCCAGTACTTC. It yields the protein CASSSYPAGPEGTQYF.

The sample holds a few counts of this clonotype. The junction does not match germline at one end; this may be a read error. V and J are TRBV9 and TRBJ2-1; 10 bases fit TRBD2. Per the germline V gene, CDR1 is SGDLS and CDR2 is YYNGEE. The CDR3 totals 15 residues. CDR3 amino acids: CASSVGPSGSNEQFF. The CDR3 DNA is TGTGCCAGCAGCGTAGGCCCTAGCGGGAGCAATGAGCAGTTCTTT.

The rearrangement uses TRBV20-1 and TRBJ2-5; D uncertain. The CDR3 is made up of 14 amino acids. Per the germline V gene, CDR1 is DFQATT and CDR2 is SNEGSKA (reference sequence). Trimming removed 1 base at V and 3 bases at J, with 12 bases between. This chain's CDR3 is CSARVWSVKETQYF. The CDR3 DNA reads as TGCAGTGCTAGAGTATGGAGCGTCAAAGAGACCCAGTACTTC.

The CDR3 loop is CASTLGYGSNIQYF. The CDR3 coding sequence is TGTGCCAGCACCCTTGGGTACGGTTCAAACATTCAGTACTTC. This rearrangement joins TRBV6-6 to TRBJ2-4; D unclear. The CDR3 is 14 residues long. Trimming left V 7 bases short and J 6 bases short, with 16 bases between. Germline assignment: CDR1 MNHNY and CDR2 SVGAGI (reference sequence).

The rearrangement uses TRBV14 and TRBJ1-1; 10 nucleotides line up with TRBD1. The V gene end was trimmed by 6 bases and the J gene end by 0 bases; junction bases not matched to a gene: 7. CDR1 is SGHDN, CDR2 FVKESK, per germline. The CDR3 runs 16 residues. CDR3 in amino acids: CASSLLTGGMNTEAFF. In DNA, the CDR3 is TGTGCCAGCAGTCTCTTGACAGGGGGCATGAACACTGAAGCTTTCTTT.

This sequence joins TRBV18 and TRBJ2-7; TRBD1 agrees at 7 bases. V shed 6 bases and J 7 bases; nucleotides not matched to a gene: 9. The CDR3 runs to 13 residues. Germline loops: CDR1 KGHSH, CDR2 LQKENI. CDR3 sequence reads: CASSREFRGEQYF. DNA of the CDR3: TGTGCCAGCTCCAGGGAGTTCAGGGGGGAGCAGTACTTC.

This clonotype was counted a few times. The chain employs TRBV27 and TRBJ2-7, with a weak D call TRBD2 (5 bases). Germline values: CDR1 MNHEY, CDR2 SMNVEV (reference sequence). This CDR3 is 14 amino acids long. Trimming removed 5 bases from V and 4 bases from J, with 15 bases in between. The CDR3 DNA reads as TGTGCCAGCAGTCCCGAGGTCCGGGATTACGAGCAGTACTTC. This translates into CASSPEVRDYEQYF.

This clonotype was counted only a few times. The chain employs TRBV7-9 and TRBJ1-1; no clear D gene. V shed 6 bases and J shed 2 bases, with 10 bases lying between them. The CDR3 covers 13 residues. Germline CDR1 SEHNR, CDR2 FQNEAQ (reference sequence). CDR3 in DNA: TGTGCCAGCAGTCTTCAGGATAACACTGAAGCTTTCTTT. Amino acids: CASSLQDNTEAFF.

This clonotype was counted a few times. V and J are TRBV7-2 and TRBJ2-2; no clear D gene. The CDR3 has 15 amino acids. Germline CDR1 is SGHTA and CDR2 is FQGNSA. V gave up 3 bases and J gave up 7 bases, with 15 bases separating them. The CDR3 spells CASSFRTQSGGELFF. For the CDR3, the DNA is TGTGCCAGCAGCTTCCGGACCCAATCAGGCGGGGAGCTGTTTTTT.

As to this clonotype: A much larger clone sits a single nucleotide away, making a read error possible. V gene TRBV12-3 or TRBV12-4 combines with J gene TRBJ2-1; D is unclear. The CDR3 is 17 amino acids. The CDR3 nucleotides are TGTGCCAGCAGTCCGTCGGTCGGGCAGAGCTCCTACAATGAGCTGTTCTTC. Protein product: CASSPSVGQSSYNELFF.

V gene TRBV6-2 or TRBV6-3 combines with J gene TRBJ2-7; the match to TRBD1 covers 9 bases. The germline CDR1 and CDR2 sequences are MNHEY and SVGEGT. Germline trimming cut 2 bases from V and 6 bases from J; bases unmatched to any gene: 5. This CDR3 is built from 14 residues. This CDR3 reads CASSYDRGGFEQYF. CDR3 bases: TGTGCCAGCAGTTACGACAGGGGGGGTTTCGAGCAGTACTTC.

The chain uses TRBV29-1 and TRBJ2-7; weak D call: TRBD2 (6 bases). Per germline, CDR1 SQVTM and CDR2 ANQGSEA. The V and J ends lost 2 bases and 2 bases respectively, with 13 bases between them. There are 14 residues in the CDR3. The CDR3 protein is CSVEMAGPPYEQYF. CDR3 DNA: TGCAGCGTTGAAATGGCGGGACCCCCCTACGAGCAGTACTTC.

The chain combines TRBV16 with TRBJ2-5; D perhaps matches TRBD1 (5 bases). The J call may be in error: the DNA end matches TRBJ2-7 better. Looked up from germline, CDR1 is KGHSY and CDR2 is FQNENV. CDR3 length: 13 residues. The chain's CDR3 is CASSLGHAYEQYF. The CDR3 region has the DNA TGTGCCAGCAGCCTGGGGCACGCCTACGAGCAGTACTTC.

Written as DNA, the CDR3 is TGTGCCAGCAGCTTAGTAGCGGCAGGGAGTCCCTGCGAGCAGTACTTC. It codes for CASSLVAAGSPCEQYF. J is TRBJ2-5 and V is TRBV7-2, with D possibly being TRBD2 (6 bases). The J call may not be correct, given that the DNA end is closer to TRBJ2-7. Germline-derived CDR1 and CDR2 are SGHTA and FQGNSA. There are 16 residues in the CDR3.

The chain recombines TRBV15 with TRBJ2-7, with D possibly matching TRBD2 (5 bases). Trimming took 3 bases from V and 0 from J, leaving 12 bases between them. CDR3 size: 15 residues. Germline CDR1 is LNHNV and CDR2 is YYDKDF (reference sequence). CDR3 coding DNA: TGTGCCACCAGCAGTGGAGAGGGTGGCTCCTACGAGCAGTACTTC. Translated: CATSSGEGGSYEQYF.

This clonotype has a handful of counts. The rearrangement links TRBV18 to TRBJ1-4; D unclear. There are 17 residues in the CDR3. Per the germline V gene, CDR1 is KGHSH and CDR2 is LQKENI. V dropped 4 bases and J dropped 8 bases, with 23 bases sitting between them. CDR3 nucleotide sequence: TGTGCCAGCTCACGGGCCGTTCCCCACTCTTTGGGGGAAAAACTGTTTTTT. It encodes CASSRAVPHSLGEKLFF.

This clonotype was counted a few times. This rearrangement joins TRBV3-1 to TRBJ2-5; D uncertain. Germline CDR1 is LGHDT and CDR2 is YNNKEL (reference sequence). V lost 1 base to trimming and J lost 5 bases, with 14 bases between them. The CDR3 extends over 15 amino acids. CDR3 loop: CASSQGAVTQETQYF. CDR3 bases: TGTGCCAGCAGCCAAGGGGCGGTAACACAGGAGACCCAGTACTTC.

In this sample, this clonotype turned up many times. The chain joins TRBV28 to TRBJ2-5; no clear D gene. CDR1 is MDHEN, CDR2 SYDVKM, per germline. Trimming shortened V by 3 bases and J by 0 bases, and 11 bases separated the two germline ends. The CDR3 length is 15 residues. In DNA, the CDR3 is TGTGCCAGCAGTTTTTCATGGAATAACCAAGAGACCCAGTACTTC. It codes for CASSFSWNNQETQYF. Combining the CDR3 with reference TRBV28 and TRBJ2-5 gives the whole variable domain DVKVTQSSRYLVKRTGEKVFLECVQDMDHENMFWYRQDPGLGLRLIYFSYDVKMKEKGDIPEGYSVSREKKERFSLILESASTNQTSMYLCASSFSWNNQETQYFGPGTRLLVL.

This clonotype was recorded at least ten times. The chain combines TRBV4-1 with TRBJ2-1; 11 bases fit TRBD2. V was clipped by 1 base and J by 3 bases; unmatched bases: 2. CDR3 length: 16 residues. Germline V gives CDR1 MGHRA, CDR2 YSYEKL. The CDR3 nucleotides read TGCGCCAGCAGCCAAGGAGGGACTAGCGGCTACAATGAGCAGTTCTTC. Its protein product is CASSQGGTSGYNEQFF.

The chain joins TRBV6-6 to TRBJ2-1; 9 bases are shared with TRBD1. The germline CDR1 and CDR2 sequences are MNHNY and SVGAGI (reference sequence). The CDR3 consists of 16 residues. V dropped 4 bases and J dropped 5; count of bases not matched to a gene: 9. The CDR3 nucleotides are TGTGCCAGCAGTTCCCCTCCCGGGACAGGGAACAATGAGCAGTTCTTC. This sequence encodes CASSSPPGTGNNEQFF.

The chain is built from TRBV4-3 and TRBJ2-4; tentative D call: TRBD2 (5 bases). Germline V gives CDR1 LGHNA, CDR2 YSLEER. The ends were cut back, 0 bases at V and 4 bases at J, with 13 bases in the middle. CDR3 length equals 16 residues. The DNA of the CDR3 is TGCGCCAGCAGCCAAGAAGTGGCCGGCGGGAAAAACATTCAGTACTTC. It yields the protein CASSQEVAGGKNIQYF.

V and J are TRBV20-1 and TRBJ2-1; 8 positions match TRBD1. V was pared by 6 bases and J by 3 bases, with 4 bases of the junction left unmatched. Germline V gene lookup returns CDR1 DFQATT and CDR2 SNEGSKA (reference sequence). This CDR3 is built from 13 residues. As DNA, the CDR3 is TGCAGTGCCAGGGGGCAAGGCTACAATGAGCAGTTCTTC. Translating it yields CSARGQGYNEQFF.

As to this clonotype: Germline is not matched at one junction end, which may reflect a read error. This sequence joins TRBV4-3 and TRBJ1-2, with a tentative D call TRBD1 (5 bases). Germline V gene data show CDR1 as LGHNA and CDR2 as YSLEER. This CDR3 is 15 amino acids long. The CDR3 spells CASGQGPGTPYGYTF. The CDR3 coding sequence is TGCGCCAGCGGCCAAGGCCCCGGGACGCCCTATGGCTACACCTTC.